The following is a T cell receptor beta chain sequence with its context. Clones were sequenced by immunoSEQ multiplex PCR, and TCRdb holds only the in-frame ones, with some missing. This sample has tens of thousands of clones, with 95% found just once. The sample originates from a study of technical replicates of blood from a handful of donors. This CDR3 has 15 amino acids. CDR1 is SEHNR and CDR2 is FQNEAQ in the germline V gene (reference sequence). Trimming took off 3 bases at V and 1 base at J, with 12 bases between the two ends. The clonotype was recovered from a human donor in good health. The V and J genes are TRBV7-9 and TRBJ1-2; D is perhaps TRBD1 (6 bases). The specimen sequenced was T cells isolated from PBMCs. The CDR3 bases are TGTGCCAGCAGCTTGCAGGGGAATTTTAACTATGGCTACACCTTC. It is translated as CASSLQGNFNYGYTF.